This T cell receptor beta chain originates from a study of cytomegalovirus exposure and HLA in healthy donors. Study information: In a later analysis, it was reported that the roughly 120 validation repertoires had been produced on the same platform as the roughly 700 repertoires belonging to the first cohort. Whole-study results and caveats: Fewer than 200 TCR beta chains were listed as cytomegalovirus-associated.

V lost 5 bases and J lost 7; bases outside the gene matches: 2. This CDR3 has 14 amino acids. CDR1 is SGHTA, CDR2 FQGNSA, per germline. Generated by immunoSEQ multiplex PCR, the TCRdb table keeps only in-frame clones and is missing some. The sample records around 150,000 clones, approximately 86% being singletons. Concerning this clone: Its cognate antigen is unknown.

The clonotype originates from a woman between 18 and 29 years old in good health and CMV-seronegative. J is TRBJ2-1 and V is TRBV7-2, with 13 positions matching TRBD2. Sequencing was carried out using PBMCs. Here the CDR3 reads CASSTGLAGNEQFF. The CDR3 nucleotides are TGTGCCAGCAGCACGGGACTAGCGGGGAATGAGCAGTTCTTC.